The clone carrying this TCR beta chain was recorded at least ten times. The antigen is not known. These data are taken from a study of T cells after yellow fever vaccination. Study-level findings and limits: Post-booster repertoires again held most primary-vaccination clones (roughly 96% CD4, 75% to 90% CD8). Clonotypes appearing in both CD4 and CD8 compartments existed, and their share was small.

TCRdb itself ran the 5' RACE reads through MiXCR, one entry per CDR3 protein. The sample has approximately 300,000 distinct CDR3 sequences, about 10% seen once; the top ten hold approximately 3.3%. With 5 bases removed from V and 2 bases from J, the gap between germline ends came to 9 bases. The CDR3 totals 13 residues. The J gene is TRBJ2-5, the V gene TRBV12-3 or TRBV12-4; D is perhaps TRBD1 (6 bases). Source: CD4+ T cells sorted from PBMCs, taken 45 days after the yellow fever booster vaccination. The receptor was derived from a man aged 18 to 29 who received the YFV17D yellow fever vaccine. CDR3 nucleotides: TGTGCCAGCAGTGAAGGACAGCAAGAGACCCAGTACTTC. Amino acids: CASSEGQQETQYF.